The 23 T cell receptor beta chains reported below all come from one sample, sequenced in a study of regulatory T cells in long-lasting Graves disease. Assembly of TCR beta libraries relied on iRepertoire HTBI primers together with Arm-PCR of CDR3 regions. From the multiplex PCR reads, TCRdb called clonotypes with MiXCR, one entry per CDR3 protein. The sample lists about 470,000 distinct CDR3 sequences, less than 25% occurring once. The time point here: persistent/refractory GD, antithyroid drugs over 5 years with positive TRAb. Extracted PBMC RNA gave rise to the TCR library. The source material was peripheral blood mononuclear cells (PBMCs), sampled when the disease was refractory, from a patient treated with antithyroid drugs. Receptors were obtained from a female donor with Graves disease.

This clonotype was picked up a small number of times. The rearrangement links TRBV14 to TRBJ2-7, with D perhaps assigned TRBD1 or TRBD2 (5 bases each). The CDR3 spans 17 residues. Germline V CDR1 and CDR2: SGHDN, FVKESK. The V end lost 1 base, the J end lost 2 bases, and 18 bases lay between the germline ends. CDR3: CASSQVSPGRTAYEQYF. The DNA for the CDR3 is TGTGCCAGCAGCCAAGTTTCCCCGGGACGGACTGCCTACGAGCAGTACTTC.

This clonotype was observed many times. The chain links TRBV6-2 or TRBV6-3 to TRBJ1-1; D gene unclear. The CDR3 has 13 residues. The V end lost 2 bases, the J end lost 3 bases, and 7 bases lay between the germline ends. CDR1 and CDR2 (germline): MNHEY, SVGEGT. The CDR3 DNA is TGTGCCAGCAGTTACAAGGGTTACACTGAAGCTTTCTTT. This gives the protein CASSYKGYTEAFF.

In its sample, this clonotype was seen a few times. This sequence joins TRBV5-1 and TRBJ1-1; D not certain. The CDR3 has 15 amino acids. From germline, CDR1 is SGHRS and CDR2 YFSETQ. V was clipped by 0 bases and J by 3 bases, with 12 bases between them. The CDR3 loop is CASSLASTGHTEAFF. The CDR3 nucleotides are TGCGCCAGCAGCTTGGCGTCCACCGGCCACACTGAAGCTTTCTTT.

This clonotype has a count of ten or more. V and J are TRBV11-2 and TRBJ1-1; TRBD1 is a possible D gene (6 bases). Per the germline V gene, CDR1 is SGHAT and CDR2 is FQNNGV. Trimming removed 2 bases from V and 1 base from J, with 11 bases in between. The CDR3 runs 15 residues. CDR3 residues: CASSLFSRGNTEAFF. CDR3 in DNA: TGTGCCAGCAGCTTATTTAGCAGGGGGAACACTGAAGCTTTCTTT.

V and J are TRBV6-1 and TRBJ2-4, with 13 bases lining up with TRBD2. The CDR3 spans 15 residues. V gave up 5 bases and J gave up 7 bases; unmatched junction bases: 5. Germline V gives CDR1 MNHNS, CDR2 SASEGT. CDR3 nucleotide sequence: TGTGCCAGCAGTCGGACTAGCGGGAGCCGGAACATTCAGTACTTC. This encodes CASSRTSGSRNIQYF.

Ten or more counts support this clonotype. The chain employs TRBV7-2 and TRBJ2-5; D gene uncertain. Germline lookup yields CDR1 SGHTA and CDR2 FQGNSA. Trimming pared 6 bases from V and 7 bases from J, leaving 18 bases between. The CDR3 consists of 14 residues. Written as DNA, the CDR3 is TGTGCCAGCAGAACGCCGACCTCCGCTGGGACCCAGTACTTC. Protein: CASRTPTSAGTQYF.

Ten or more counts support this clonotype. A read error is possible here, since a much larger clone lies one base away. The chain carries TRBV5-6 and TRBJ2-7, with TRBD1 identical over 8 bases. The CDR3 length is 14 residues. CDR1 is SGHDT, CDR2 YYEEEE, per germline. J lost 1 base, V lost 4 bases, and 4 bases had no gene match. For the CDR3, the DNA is TGTGCCAGCAGCCCCTGGACAGGGTCCTACGAGCAGTACTTC. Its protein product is CASSPWTGSYEQYF.

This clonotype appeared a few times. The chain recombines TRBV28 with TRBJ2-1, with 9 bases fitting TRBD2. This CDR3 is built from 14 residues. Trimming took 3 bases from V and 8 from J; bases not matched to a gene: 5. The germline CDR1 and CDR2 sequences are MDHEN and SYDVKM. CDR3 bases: TGTGCCAGCAGTTTTAGCGGGAGTTTGGATGAGCAGTTCTTC. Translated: CASSFSGSLDEQFF.

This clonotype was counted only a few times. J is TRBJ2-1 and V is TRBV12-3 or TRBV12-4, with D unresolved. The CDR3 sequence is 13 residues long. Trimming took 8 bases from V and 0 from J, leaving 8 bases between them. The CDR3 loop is CASLESSYNEQFF. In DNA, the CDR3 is TGTGCCAGCTTAGAGAGCTCCTACAATGAGCAGTTCTTC.

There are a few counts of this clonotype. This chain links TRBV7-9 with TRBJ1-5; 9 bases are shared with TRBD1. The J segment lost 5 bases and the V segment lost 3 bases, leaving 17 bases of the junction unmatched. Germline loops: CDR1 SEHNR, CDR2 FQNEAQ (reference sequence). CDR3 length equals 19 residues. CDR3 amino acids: CASSLRGTGLHDPYQPQHF. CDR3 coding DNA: TGTGCCAGCAGCTTGAGAGGGACAGGGCTTCACGATCCTTATCAGCCCCAGCATTTT.

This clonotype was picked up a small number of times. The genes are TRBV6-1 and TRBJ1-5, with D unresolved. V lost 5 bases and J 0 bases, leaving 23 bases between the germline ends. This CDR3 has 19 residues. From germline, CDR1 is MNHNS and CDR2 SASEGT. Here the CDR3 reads CASSNEGWAGSYSNQPQHF. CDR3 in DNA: TGTGCCAGCAGTAATGAAGGGTGGGCGGGCAGTTATAGCAATCAGCCCCAGCATTTT.

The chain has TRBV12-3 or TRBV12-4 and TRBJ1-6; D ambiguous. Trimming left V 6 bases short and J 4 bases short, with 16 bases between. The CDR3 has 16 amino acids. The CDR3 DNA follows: TGTGCCAGCAGCTCCCGGGAAGTGGGGTATAATTCACCCCTCCACTTT. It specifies CASSSREVGYNSPLHF.

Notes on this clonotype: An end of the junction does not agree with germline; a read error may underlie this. The CDR3 here is CASSLARQGAIYDEQFF. CDR3 DNA: TGTGCCAGCAGCTTAGCCCGACAGGGGGCTATCTACGATGAGCAGTTCTTC. This chain links TRBV7-9 with TRBJ2-1; 10 nucleotides match TRBD1. The CDR3 is made up of 17 amino acids. CDR1 and CDR2 from the germline V gene are SEHNR and FQNEAQ (reference sequence).

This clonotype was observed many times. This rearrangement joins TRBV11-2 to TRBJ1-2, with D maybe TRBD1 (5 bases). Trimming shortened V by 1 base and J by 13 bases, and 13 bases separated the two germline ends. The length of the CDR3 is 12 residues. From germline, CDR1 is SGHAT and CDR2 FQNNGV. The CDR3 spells CASSLGTSTGTF. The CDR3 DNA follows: TGTGCCAGCAGCTTAGGGACATCGACTGGCACCTTC. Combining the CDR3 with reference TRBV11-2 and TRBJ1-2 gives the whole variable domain EAGVAQSPRYKIIEKRQSVAFWCNPISGHATLYWYQQILGQGPKLLIQFQNNGVVDDSQLPKDRFSAERLKGVDSTLKIQPAKLEDSAVYLCASSLGTSTGTFGSGTRLTVV.

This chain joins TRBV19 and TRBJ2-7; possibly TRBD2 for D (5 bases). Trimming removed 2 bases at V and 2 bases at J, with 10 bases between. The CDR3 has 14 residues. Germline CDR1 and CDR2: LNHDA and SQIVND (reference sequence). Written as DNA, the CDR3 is TGTGCCAGTAGTATAATTGGAGGAGCCTACGAGCAGTACTTC. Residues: CASSIIGGAYEQYF.

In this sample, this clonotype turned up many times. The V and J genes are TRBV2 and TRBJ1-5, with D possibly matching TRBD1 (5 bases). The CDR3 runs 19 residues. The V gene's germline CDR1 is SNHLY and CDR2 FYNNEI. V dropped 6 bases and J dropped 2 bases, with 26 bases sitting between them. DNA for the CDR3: TGTGCCAGCAGGCGGGATGGGGCAGGGCCGGGAGGGGGCAATCAGCCCCAGCATTTT. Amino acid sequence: CASRRDGAGPGGGNQPQHF.

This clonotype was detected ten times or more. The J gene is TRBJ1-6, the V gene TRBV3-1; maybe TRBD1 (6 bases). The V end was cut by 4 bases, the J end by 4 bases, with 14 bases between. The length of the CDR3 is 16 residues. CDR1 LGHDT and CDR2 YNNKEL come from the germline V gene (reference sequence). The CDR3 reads CASSPTKGGYNSPLHF. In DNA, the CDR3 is TGTGCCAGCAGCCCCACGAAAGGGGGATATAATTCACCCCTCCACTTT. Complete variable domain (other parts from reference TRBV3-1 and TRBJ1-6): DTAVSQTPKYLVTQMGNDKSIKCEQNLGHDTMYWYKQDSKKFLKIMFSYNNKELIINETVPNRFSPKSPDKAHLNLHINSLELGDSAVYFCASSPTKGGYNSPLHFGNGTRLTVT.

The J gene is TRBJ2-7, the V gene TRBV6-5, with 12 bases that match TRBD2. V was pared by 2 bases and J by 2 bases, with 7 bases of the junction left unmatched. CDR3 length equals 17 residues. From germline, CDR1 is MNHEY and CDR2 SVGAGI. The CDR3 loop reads CASSYGLAGGPTYEQYF. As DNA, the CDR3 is TGTGCCAGCAGTTACGGCCTAGCGGGAGGGCCCACCTACGAGCAGTACTTC.

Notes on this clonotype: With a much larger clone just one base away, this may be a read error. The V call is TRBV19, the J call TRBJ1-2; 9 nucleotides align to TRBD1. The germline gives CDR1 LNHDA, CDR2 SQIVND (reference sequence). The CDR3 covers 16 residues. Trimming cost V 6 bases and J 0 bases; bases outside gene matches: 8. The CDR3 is CASRAGTGKANYGYTF. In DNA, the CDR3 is TGTGCCAGTAGAGCCGGGACAGGGAAAGCTAACTATGGCTACACCTTC.

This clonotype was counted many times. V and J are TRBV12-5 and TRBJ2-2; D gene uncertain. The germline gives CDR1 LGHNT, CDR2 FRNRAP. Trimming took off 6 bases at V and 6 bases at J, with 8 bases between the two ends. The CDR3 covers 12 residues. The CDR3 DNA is TGTGCTAGTGGCCAAGGACCCGGGGAGCTGTTTTTT. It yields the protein CASGQGPGELFF. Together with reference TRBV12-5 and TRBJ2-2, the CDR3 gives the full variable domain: DARVTQTPRHKVTEMGQEVTMRCQPILGHNTVFWYRQTMMQGLELLAYFRNRAPLDDSGMPKDRFSAEMPDATLATLKIQPSEPRDSAVYFCASGQGPGELFFGEGSRLTVL.

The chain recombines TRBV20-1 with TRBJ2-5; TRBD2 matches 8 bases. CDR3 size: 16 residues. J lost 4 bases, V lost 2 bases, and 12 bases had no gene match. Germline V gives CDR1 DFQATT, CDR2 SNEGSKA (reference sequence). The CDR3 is CSARSFGGAPPETQYF. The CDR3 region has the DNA TGCAGTGCTAGAAGTTTCGGGGGGGCCCCCCCAGAGACCCAGTACTTC.

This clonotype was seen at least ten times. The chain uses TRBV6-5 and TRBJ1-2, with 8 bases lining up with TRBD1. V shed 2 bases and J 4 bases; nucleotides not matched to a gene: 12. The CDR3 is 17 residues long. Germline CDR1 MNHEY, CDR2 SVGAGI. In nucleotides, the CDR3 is TGTGCCAGCAGTTACGGTTCAGGGGGCGCTTATGTCTATGGCTACACCTTC. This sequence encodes CASSYGSGGAYVYGYTF.

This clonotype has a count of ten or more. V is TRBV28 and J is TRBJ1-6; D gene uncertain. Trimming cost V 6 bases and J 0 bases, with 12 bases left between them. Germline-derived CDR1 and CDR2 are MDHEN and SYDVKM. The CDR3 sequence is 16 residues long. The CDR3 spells CASSSRVRSYNSPLHF. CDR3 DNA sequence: TGTGCCAGCAGCTCGAGGGTCCGCTCCTATAATTCACCCCTCCACTTT. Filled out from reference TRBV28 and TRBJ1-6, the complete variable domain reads DVKVTQSSRYLVKRTGEKVFLECVQDMDHENMFWYRQDPGLGLRLIYFSYDVKMKEKGDIPEGYSVSREKKERFSLILESASTNQTSMYLCASSSRVRSYNSPLHFGNGTRLTVT.